This T cell receptor (beta chain) appears in the sequencing data of a study of shared clonotypes between healthy human individuals. Turning to the study itself: Per donor, CD8 memory used one plate, CD8 naive used two, CD4 memory used three and CD4 naive used three.

The length of the CDR3 is 13 residues. Germline CDR1 SNHLY, CDR2 FYNNEI. V was pared by 4 bases and J by 8 bases, with 6 bases of the junction left unmatched. Across several immunoSEQ plates, the genomic DNA of each subset was split evenly. Replicate PCRs for sorted subsets used around 200 ng DNA; this equaled about 30,000 T cell genomes. Some clones are missing from TCRdb's copy, which holds only in-frame ones; the method was immunoSEQ multiplex PCR. The sample includes about 2 million clones, roughly 94% of them seen just once. CD45RA+ naive and CD45RA-negative memory subsets were separated from CD4+ cells. This clone is a singleton in its sample.

J is TRBJ1-2 and V is TRBV2; 8 bases match TRBD1. Input material: naive CD4+ T cells sorted from blood. Subset meaning: CD45RA+ positively selected. This clonotype originated in a young man in good health. CDR3 bases: TGTGCCAGCAGTGCCGGACAGGGTCAAGGCTACACCTTC. It specifies CASSAGQGQGYTF.